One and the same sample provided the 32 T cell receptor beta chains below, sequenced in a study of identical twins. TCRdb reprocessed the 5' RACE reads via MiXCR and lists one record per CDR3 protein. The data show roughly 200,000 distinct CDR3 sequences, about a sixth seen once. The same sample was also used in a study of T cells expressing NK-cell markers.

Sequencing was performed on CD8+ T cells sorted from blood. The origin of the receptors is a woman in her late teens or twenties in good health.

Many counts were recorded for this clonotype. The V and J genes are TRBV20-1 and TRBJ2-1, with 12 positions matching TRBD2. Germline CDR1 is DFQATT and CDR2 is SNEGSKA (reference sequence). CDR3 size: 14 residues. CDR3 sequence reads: CSAASSGGADEQFF. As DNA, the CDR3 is TGCAGCGCCGCCTCTAGCGGGGGGGCGGATGAGCAGTTCTTC.

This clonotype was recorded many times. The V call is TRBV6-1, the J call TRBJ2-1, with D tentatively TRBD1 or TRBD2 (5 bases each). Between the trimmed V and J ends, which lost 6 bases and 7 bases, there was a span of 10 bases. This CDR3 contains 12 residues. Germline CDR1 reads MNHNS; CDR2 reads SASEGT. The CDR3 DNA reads TGTGCCAGCAGGGGGACGCTGAATGAGCAGTTCTTC. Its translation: CASRGTLNEQFF.

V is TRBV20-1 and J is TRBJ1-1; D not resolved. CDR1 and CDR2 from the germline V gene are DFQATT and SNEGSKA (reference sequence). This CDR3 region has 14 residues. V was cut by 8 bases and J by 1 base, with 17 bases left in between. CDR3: CSTPPQVSNTEAFF. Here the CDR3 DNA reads TGCAGTACCCCGCCCCAGGTTTCGAACACTGAAGCTTTCTTT.

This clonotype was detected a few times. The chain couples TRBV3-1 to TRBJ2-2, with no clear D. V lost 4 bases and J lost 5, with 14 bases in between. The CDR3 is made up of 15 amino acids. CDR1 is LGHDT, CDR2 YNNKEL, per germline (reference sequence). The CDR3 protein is CASSRSSVGTGELFF. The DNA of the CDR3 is TGTGCCAGCAGCCGCTCTTCCGTCGGTACCGGGGAGCTGTTTTTT.

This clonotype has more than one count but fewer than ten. The CDR3 loop reads CASSFSSSSYEQYF. Here the CDR3 DNA reads TGTGCCAGCAGCTTCAGCTCGAGCTCCTACGAGCAGTACTTC. J is TRBJ2-7 and V is TRBV7-9; D is ambiguous. The CDR3 spans 14 residues. The germline gives CDR1 SEHNR, CDR2 FQNEAQ (reference sequence). The V end lost 3 bases, the J end lost 0 bases, and 9 bases lay between the germline ends.

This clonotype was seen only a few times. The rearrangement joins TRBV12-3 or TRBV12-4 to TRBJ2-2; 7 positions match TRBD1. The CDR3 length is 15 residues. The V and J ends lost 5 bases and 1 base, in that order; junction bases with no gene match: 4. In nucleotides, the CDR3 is TGTGCCAGCAGTAACAGGGGACGGAACACCGGGGAGCTGTTTTTT. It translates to CASSNRGRNTGELFF.

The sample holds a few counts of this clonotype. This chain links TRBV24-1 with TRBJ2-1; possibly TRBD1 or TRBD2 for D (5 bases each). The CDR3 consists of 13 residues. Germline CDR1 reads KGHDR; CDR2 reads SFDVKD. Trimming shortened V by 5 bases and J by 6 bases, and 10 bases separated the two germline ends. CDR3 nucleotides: TGTGCCACCAGTGGTTGGGACGGCAATGAGCAGTTCTTC. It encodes CATSGWDGNEQFF.

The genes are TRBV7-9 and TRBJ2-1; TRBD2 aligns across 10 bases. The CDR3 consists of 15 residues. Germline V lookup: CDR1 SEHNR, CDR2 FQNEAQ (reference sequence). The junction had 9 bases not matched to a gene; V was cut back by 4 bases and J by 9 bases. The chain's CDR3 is CASSSVSGGLSEQFF. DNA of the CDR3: TGTGCCAGCAGCTCGGTTAGCGGGGGGTTAAGTGAGCAGTTCTTC.

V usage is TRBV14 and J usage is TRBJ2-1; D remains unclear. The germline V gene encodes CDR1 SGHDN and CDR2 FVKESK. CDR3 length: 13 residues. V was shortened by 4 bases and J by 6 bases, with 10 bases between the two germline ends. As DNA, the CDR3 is TGTGCCAGCAGCCCTAACCCCCCCAATGAGCAGTTCTTC. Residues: CASSPNPPNEQFF. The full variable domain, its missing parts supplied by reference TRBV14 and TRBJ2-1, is EAGVTQFPSHSVIEKGQTVTLRCDPISGHDNLYWYRRVMGKEIKFLLHFVKESKQDESGMPNNRFLAERTGGTYSTLKVQPAELEDSGVYFCASSPNPPNEQFFGPGTRLTVL.

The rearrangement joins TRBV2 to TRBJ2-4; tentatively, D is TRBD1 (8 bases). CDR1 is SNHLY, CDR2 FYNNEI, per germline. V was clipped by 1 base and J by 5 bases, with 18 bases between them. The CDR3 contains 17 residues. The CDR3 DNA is TGTGCCAGCAGTGAAGAATTCGGACAGGGAGGGGAAAACATTCAGTACTTC. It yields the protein CASSEEFGQGGENIQYF.

CDR3: CASSFDRGRRTQYF. In DNA form, the CDR3 reads TGTGCCAGCAGCTTCGACAGGGGGCGCCGAACGCAGTATTTT. The rearrangement uses TRBV5-6 and TRBJ2-3; TRBD1 matches at 10 bases. The germline CDR1 and CDR2 sequences are SGHDT and YYEEEE. V lost 2 bases, J lost 9 bases, and 6 bases stayed unmatched. This CDR3 has 14 amino acids.

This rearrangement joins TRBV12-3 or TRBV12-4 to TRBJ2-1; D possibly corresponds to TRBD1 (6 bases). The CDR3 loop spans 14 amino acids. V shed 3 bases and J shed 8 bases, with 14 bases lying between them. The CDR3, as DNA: TGTGCCAGCAGTTTCAGGGGCCTAGGCGATGAGCAGTTCTTC. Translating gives CASSFRGLGDEQFF.

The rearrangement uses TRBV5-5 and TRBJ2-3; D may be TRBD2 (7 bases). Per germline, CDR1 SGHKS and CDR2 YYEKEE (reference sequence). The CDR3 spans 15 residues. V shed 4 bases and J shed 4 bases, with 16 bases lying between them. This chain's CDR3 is CASSLAGAPADTQYF. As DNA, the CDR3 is TGTGCCAGCAGCCTGGCGGGGGCGCCCGCAGATACGCAGTATTTT.

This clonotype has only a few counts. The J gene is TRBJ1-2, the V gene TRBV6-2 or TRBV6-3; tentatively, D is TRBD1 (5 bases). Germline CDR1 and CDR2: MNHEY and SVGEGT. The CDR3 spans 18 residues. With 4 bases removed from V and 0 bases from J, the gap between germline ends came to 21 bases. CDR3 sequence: CASSLSWTLFHANYGYTF. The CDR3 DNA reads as TGTGCCAGCAGTTTGTCTTGGACACTATTCCACGCTAACTATGGCTACACCTTC.

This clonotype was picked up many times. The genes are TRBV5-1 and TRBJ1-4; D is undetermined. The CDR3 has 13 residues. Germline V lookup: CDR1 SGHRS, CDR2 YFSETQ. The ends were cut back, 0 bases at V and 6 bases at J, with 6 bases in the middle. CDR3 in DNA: TGCGCCAGCAGCTTGGAGTTTCATGAAAAACTGTTTTTT. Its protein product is CASSLEFHEKLFF.

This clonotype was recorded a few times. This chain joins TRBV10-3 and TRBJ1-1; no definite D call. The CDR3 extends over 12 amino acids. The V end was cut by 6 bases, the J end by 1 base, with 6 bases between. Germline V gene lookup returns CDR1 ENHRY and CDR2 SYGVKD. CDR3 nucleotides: TGTGCCATCAGGGATTGGAACACTGAAGCTTTCTTT. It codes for CAIRDWNTEAFF.

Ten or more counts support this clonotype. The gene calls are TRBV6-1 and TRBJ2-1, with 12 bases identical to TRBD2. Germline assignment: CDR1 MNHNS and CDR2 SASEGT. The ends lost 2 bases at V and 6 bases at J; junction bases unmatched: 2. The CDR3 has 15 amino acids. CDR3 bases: TGTGCCAGCAGTGAACTAGCGGGGGGGCCCAATGAGCAGTTCTTC. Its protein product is CASSELAGGPNEQFF.

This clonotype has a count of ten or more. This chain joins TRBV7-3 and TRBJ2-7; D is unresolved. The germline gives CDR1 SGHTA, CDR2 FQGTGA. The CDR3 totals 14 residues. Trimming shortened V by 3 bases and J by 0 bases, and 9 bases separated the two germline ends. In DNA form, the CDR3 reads TGTGCCAGCAGCTTGTTGGGCAGCTCCTACGAGCAGTACTTC. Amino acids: CASSLLGSSYEQYF.

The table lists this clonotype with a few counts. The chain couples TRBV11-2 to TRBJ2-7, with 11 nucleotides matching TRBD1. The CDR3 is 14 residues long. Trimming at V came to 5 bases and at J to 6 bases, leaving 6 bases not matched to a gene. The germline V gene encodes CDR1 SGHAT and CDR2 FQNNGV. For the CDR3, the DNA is TGTGCCAGCAGCCCCGGACAGGGGGCTCTCGAGCAGTACTTC. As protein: CASSPGQGALEQYF. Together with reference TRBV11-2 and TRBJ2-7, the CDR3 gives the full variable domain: EAGVAQSPRYKIIEKRQSVAFWCNPISGHATLYWYQQILGQGPKLLIQFQNNGVVDDSQLPKDRFSAERLKGVDSTLKIQPAKLEDSAVYLCASSPGQGALEQYFGPGTRLTVT.

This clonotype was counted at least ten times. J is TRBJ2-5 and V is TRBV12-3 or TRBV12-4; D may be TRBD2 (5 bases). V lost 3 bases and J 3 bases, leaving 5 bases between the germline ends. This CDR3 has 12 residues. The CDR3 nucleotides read TGTGCCAGCAGTTTCGGGGAAGAGACCCAGTACTTC. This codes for CASSFGEETQYF.

DNA of the CDR3: TGTGCCACCAGTTTTCGAGGAGGCCATGAGCAGTTCTTC. Amino acids: CATSFRGGHEQFF. The chain joins TRBV24-1 to TRBJ2-1; weak D call: TRBD2 (5 bases). The CDR3 runs 13 residues. Germline-derived CDR1 and CDR2 are KGHDR and SFDVKD. V lost 6 bases and J 8 bases, leaving 13 bases between the germline ends.

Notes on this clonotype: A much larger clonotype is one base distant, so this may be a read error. The CDR3 region has the DNA TGCTGTGCTAGAGACAGACAGGTCTTACGAAATTATGAGCAGTTCTTC. It encodes CCARDRQVLRNYEQFF. This chain links TRBV20-1 with TRBJ2-1, with D maybe TRBD1 (6 bases). CDR1 is DFQATT, CDR2 SNEGSKA, per germline (reference sequence). The CDR3 runs 16 residues.

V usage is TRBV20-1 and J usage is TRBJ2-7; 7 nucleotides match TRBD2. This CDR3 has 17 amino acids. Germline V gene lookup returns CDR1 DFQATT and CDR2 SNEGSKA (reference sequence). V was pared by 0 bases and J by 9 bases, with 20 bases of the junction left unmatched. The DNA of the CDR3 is TGCAGTGCTAGAGATTCTGGATTGGCGGGAGTGTCTGAGTGGCAGTACTTC. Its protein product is CSARDSGLAGVSEWQYF.

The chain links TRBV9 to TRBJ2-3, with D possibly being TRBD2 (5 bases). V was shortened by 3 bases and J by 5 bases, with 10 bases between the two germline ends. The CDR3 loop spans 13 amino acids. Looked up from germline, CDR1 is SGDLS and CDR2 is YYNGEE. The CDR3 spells CASSGVAQDTQYF. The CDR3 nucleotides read TGTGCCAGCAGCGGGGTAGCGCAAGATACGCAGTATTTT.

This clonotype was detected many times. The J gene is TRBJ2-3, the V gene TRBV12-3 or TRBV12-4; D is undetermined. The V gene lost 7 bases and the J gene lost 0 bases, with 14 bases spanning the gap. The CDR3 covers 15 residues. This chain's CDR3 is CASTTEIPSTDTQYF. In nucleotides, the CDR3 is TGTGCCAGCACGACCGAGATACCCAGCACAGATACGCAGTATTTT.

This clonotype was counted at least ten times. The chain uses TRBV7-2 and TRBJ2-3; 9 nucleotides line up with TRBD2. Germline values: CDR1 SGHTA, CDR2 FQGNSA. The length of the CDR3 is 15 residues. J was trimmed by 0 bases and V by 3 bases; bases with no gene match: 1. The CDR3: CASSFTSGSTDTQYF. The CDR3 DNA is TGTGCCAGCAGCTTTACTAGCGGGAGCACAGATACGCAGTATTTT.

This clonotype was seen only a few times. The CDR3 sequence is CSVDNYGYTF. The CDR3 region has the DNA TGCAGCGTTGATAACTATGGCTACACCTTC. The rearrangement links TRBV29-1 to TRBJ1-2; D unresolved. The germline V and J ends were trimmed by 3 bases and 1 base, with 0 bases remaining between them. This CDR3 has 10 residues. Germline V gene data show CDR1 as SQVTM and CDR2 as ANQGSEA.

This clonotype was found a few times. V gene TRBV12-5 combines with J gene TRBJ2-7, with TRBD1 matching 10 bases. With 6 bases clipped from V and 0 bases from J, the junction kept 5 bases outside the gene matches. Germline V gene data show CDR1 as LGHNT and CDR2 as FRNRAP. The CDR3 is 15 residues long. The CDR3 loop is CASGEGQGNSYEQYF. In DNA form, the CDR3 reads TGTGCTAGTGGGGAGGGACAGGGGAACTCCTACGAGCAGTACTTC.

The CDR3: CASSIRDRYNEQFF. CDR3 DNA sequence: TGTGCCAGTAGTATTCGTGACAGATACAATGAGCAGTTCTTC. The chain has TRBV19 and TRBJ2-1; TRBD1 is a possible D gene (5 bases). The germline gives CDR1 LNHDA, CDR2 SQIVND (reference sequence). The ends were cut back, 3 bases at V and 4 bases at J, with 10 bases in the middle. This CDR3 contains 14 residues.

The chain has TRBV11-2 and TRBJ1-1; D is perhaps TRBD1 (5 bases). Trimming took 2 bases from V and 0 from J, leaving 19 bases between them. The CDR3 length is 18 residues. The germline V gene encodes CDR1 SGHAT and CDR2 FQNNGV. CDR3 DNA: TGTGCCAGCAGCTTAAATGTCCCGGGACCCACCATGAACACTGAAGCTTTCTTT. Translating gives CASSLNVPGPTMNTEAFF. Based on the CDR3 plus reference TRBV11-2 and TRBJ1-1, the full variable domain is EAGVAQSPRYKIIEKRQSVAFWCNPISGHATLYWYQQILGQGPKLLIQFQNNGVVDDSQLPKDRFSAERLKGVDSTLKIQPAKLEDSAVYLCASSLNVPGPTMNTEAFFGQGTRLTVV.

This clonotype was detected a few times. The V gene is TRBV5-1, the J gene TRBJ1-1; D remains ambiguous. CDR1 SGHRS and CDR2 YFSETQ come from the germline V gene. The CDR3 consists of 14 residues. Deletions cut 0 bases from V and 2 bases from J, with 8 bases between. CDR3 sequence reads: CASSLAFPNTEAFF. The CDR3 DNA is TGCGCCAGCAGCTTGGCCTTTCCTAACACTGAAGCTTTCTTT.

CDR3 residues: CASKAGALETQYF. CDR3 bases: TGTGCCAGCAAGGCGGGGGCCCTTGAGACCCAGTACTTC. The gene calls are TRBV25-1 and TRBJ2-5, with D possibly being TRBD2 (7 bases). Germline CDR1 is MGHDK and CDR2 is SYGVNS. The CDR3 is 13 amino acids. Trimming stripped 7 bases from V and 5 bases from J, with 14 bases between. The variable domain in full, completed from reference TRBV25-1 and TRBJ2-5, reads EADIYQTPRYLVIGTGKKITLECSQTMGHDKMYWYQQDPGMELHLIHYSYGVNSTEKGDLSSESTVSRIRTEHFPLTLESARPSHTSQYLCASKAGALETQYFGPGTRLLVL.